Listed here is a single TCR beta chain. This clone was seen once. Its antigen is currently not known. No per-base quality is available; no much larger clone lies one base away. This sample was taken from a study of blood T cell repertoires in COVID-19 (dated by TCRdb to 2020 to 2022). Concerning the study at large: Collaborator samples came from the United States, Italy and Spain and covered acute and convalescent phases of COVID-19. HLA class I and class II types, where available, came from metadata supplied by the sample provider rather than from assay-based typing. The repertoires were released in a freely available public database intended as a resource for research on the immune response to SARS-CoV-2. The material from the prospective study consisted of cDNA or gDNA derived from T cells, B-cell-depleted T cells, or PBMCs. Deeply sampled blood TCRbeta repertoires from subjects exposed to, actively infected with, or recovered from COVID-19 were included in the dataset. Samples came from the ongoing ImmuneRACE study (first 160 participants) plus 1,254 subjects from 6 global collaborators. Nearly every sample came with metadata listing a de-identified subject ID, COVID-19 status, age in years and sex. What the study reported, not specific to this receptor: How much clinical and demographic metadata was included differed by source and by participant, and the metadata was provided uncurated.

In the prospective study, participants were about 18 to 100 years old, resided in about two dozen geographic areas of the United States, and were enrolled through a virtual design. Cohort assignment in the prospective study relied on participant-reported clinical history from a screening survey and a study questionnaire. Recovered participants in ImmuneRACE Cohort 3 were defined by two consecutive negative NP/OP PCR tests, clearance by a healthcare professional, or resolution of symptoms. Each participant in the prospective study had whole blood, serum and a nasopharyngeal or oropharyngeal swab collected by mobile phlebotomists. Additional blood draws and questionnaires over an approximately 2-month period could optionally be provided by prospective study participants. Blood samples from the prospective study were shipped frozen or at room temperature prior to DNA extraction. The immunoSEQ Assay, a bias-controlled multiplex PCR, was used to amplify TCRbeta CDR3 regions from genomic DNA. In the source study's methods: Nucleated cell counts per sample were estimated from amplification of reference gene primers within the assay. To quantify the absolute abundance of each unique TCRbeta CDR3 rearrangement, sequence reads were collapsed and filtered. For each sample, productive Simpson clonality was calculated as the square root of Simpson's diversity index across productive rearrangements. Not all clones reach the TCRdb copy of this immuneACCESS table, which keeps in-frame sequences only. Checked studies attribute under half of the gap to unresolved V genes and leave the rest unexplained. D and trimming come from the DNA, and the V and J calls and clone size come from that table. The sample yields 190,000 or so clones; roughly 87% were counted once. Of the sample, around 2.3% is held by the ten largest clones.

The CDR3 covers 17 residues, taking in both the cysteine and the phenylalanine. CDR3 DNA only is kept here, 51 bases in frame from base 1. Per the germline V gene, SGHTA is the CDR1 and FQGNSA is the CDR2. Trimming takes 4 bases from V and 0 bases from J, and the germline ends sit 13 bases apart. The chain uses TRBV7-2 and TRBJ2-6, with the D gene too uncertain to name. The sample was PBMCs or T cells enriched from blood (not recorded which). This clonotype was obtained from a woman in her 30s who had recovered from COVID-19. The DNA reads as follows: TGTGCCAGCAGCTCCTGGGCCCCCAGCTCTGGGGCCAACGTCCTGACTTTC. Its protein is CASSSWAPSSGANVLTF.